One and the same sample provided the 27 T cell receptor beta chains below, sequenced in a study of blood T cell repertoires in COVID-19 (dated by TCRdb to 2020 to 2022). Receptor amplification or capture employed the immunoSEQ multiplex PCR assay. Held by TCRdb, this immuneACCESS table contains in-frame sequences only and omits some clones. Under half of the omission traces to an unresolved V gene where checked; the cause of the rest is unknown. Across this sample there are 300,000 to 400,000 clones, with 89% seen only once. Together, the top ten hold around 3% of the sample. Sequencing input: peripheral blood. The receptor set was obtained from a woman in her 30s with COVID-19, enrolled during active disease.

This clone showed up just once. CDR3 residues: CASSYYGTDNTGELFF. The DNA of the CDR3 is TGTGCCAGCAGTTACTACGGGACTGACAACACCGGGGAGCTGTTTTTT. This chain uses TRBV6-2 or TRBV6-3 with TRBJ2-2; TRBD2 is a possible D gene (6 bases). Trimming cost V 1 base and J 2 bases, with 11 bases left between them. The V gene's germline CDR1 is MNHEY and CDR2 SVGEGT. This CDR3 is 16 amino acids long.

The rearrangement uses TRBV11-2 and TRBJ2-7; no reliable D call. The CDR3 length is 15 residues. Trimming removed 5 bases from V and 1 base from J, with 15 bases in between. Germline V gene data show CDR1 as SGHAT and CDR2 as FQNNGV. CDR3 amino acids: CASSLVGAGSYEQYF. For the CDR3, the DNA is TGTGCCAGCAGCCTAGTGGGCGCCGGATCCTACGAGCAGTACTTC.

V is TRBV7-9 and J is TRBJ2-7; TRBD1 aligns across 10 bases. CDR3 length: 14 residues. Germline V CDR1 and CDR2: SEHNR, FQNEAQ (reference sequence). J was trimmed by 7 bases and V by 5 bases; bases with no gene match: 8. CDR3 sequence: CASSALTGGLEQYV. As DNA, the CDR3 is TGTGCCAGCAGCGCCTTGACAGGGGGCCTTGAGCAGTACGTC.

The chain couples TRBV19 to TRBJ1-5; D uncertain. CDR3 size: 13 residues. CDR1 is LNHDA and CDR2 is SQIVND in the germline V gene (reference sequence). The germline V and J ends were trimmed by 11 bases and 8 bases, with 19 bases remaining between them. The CDR3 DNA follows: TGTGCCTCCTCTCGGGTCCTCGGTGAGCCCCAGCATTTT. It encodes CASSRVLGEPQHF.

The chain couples TRBV3-1 (or the pseudogene TRBV3-2) to TRBJ1-1, with 11 bases matching TRBD1. CDR1 LGHDT and CDR2 YNNKEL come from the germline V gene (reference sequence). This CDR3 is 16 amino acids long. J lost 10 bases, V lost 4 bases, and 14 bases had no gene match. In nucleotides, the CDR3 is TGTGCCAGCAGCCCTCGTGCCGGGACAGGGGGATTATCAGCTTTCTTT. It codes for CASSPRAGTGGLSAFF.

J is TRBJ2-1 and V is TRBV27; D might be TRBD2 (6 bases). The CDR3 totals 17 residues. V was trimmed by 6 bases and J by 6 bases, leaving 24 bases between them. Germline CDR1 MNHEY, CDR2 SMNVEV (reference sequence). CDR3: CASRDWVPGDLSNEQFF. CDR3 nucleotide sequence: TGTGCCAGCAGGGACTGGGTCCCGGGGGACTTGAGCAATGAGCAGTTCTTC.

Note on this clone: The sample carries other DNA sequences with the same CDR3. This chain links TRBV19 with TRBJ2-3; perhaps TRBD2 as D (7 bases). The V gene's germline CDR1 is LNHDA and CDR2 SQIVND (reference sequence). This CDR3 is built from 13 residues. Deletions cut 7 bases from V and 1 base from J, with 9 bases between. CDR3 in DNA: TGTGCCAGTAACGGGGGGCGCACAGATACGCAGTATTTT. Translating it yields CASNGGRTDTQYF.

The J gene is TRBJ2-2, the V gene TRBV6-5; 7 bases match TRBD1. The trim removed 2 bases at V and 0 bases at J, leaving 0 bases unmatched. Germline lookup yields CDR1 MNHEY and CDR2 SVGAGI. The CDR3 is 15 residues long. The CDR3 DNA follows: TGTGCCAGCAGTTACGACAGGGCGAACACCGGGGAGCTGTTTTTT. Encoded protein: CASSYDRANTGELFF.

The chain recombines TRBV3-1 (or the pseudogene TRBV3-2) with TRBJ2-7; 7 bases match TRBD1. V lost 1 base and J lost 0; bases outside the gene matches: 6. Germline V gene sequence: CDR1 LGHDT, CDR2 YNNKEL (reference sequence). This CDR3 comprises 16 residues. This chain's CDR3 is CASSQGVRTGSYEQYF. The CDR3 DNA sequence: TGTGCCAGCAGCCAAGGTGTGAGGACAGGCTCCTACGAGCAGTACTTC.

The V gene is TRBV4-1, the J gene TRBJ2-4; the match to TRBD2 covers 7 bases. CDR1 is MGHRA and CDR2 is YSYEKL in the germline V gene. V lost 4 bases, J lost 2 bases, and 2 bases stayed unmatched. The CDR3 covers 14 residues. CDR3 amino acids: CASSPAGTKNIQYF. In DNA form, the CDR3 reads TGCGCCAGCAGCCCAGCGGGAACCAAAAACATTCAGTACTTC.

The gene calls are TRBV6-2 or TRBV6-3 and TRBJ1-1, with D uncertain. The length of the CDR3 is 15 residues. Germline CDR1 and CDR2: MNHEY and SVGEGT. The germline V and J ends were trimmed by 6 bases and 4 bases, with 18 bases remaining between them. CDR3 in DNA: TGTGCCAGCAGCAATCGCGGGTGGAGGCCCACTGAAGCTTTCTTT. Translation: CASSNRGWRPTEAFF.

The gene calls are TRBV14 and TRBJ2-1; D perhaps matches TRBD1 (5 bases). CDR1 SGHDN and CDR2 FVKESK come from the germline V gene. CDR3 length: 14 residues. V was shortened by 3 bases and J by 12 bases, with 18 bases between the two germline ends. As DNA, the CDR3 is TGTGCCAGCAGCCATCGAACGACAGACGCTCCGCAGTTCTTC. Protein product: CASSHRTTDAPQFF.

The chain is built from TRBV6-4 and TRBJ2-1; 10 bases map to TRBD1. The CDR3 is made up of 16 amino acids. Germline CDR1 is MRHNA and CDR2 is SNTAGT. V was pared by 4 bases and J by 2 bases, with 5 bases of the junction left unmatched. This CDR3 reads CASSAPDRGAYNEQFF. The CDR3, as DNA: TGTGCCAGCAGTGCCCCGGACAGGGGGGCCTACAATGAGCAGTTCTTC.

The chain recombines TRBV15 with TRBJ2-1; D gene uncertain. CDR1 LNHNV and CDR2 YYDKDF come from the germline V gene (reference sequence). Trimming left V 0 bases short and J 6 bases short, with 9 bases between. This CDR3 is built from 14 residues. This chain's CDR3 is CATSRDPSGNEQFF. In nucleotides, the CDR3 is TGTGCCACCAGCAGAGATCCCTCGGGCAATGAGCAGTTCTTC.

The chain combines TRBV28 with TRBJ2-6; TRBD2 is a possible D gene (7 bases). V shed 4 bases and J shed 8 bases, with 24 bases lying between them. The germline CDR1 and CDR2 sequences are MDHEN and SYDVKM. CDR3 length: 18 amino acids. Here the CDR3 reads CASSSLGGGSPSSNVLTF. The DNA for the CDR3 is TGTGCCAGCAGTTCCTTAGGGGGAGGGTCCCCTTCGTCCAACGTCCTGACTTTC.

The chain has TRBV28 and TRBJ2-3; 8 nucleotides match TRBD2. The CDR3 has 15 residues. Germline V CDR1 and CDR2: MDHEN, SYDVKM. V dropped 8 bases and J dropped 1; count of bases not matched to a gene: 8. The CDR3 reads CASGVAGIRTDTQYF. The CDR3 bases are TGTGCCAGCGGGGTAGCGGGGATCCGCACAGATACGCAGTATTTT.

Remarks on this clone: Other DNA sequences in the same sample also yield this CDR3. This sequence joins TRBV11-3 and TRBJ1-1; no reliable D call. This CDR3 comprises 14 residues. CDR1 and CDR2 (germline): SGHNT, YENEEA. V lost 5 bases, J lost 1 base, and 11 bases lay in between. This CDR3 reads CASSQSSGNTEAFF. Here the CDR3 DNA reads TGTGCCAGCAGCCAAAGTTCAGGGAACACTGAAGCTTTCTTT. Full variable domain (missing parts from reference TRBV11-3 and TRBJ1-1): EAGVVQSPRYKIIEKKQPVAFWCNPISGHNTLYWYLQNLGQGPELLIRYENEEAVDDSQLPKDRFSAERLKGVDSTLKIQPAELGDSAVYLCASSQSSGNTEAFFGQGTRLTVV.

The chain is built from TRBV5-4 and TRBJ2-7; 10 bases are shared with TRBD2. Germline V gene sequence: CDR1 SGHNT, CDR2 YYREEE (reference sequence). This CDR3 region has 16 residues. V was pared by 0 bases and J by 7 bases, with 10 bases of the junction left unmatched. The CDR3 sequence is CASSLEGLAGDGEQYV. The CDR3 nucleotides read TGTGCCAGCAGCTTGGAGGGGCTAGCGGGGGACGGGGAGCAGTACGTC.

The chain recombines TRBV28 with TRBJ2-1; D is uncertain. In germline, CDR1 is MDHEN, CDR2 SYDVKM. V was trimmed by 5 bases and J by 4 bases, leaving 12 bases between them. The CDR3 is 14 amino acids. The CDR3: CASSTPPRYNEQFF. The CDR3 DNA reads TGTGCCAGCAGTACCCCCCCCCGGTACAATGAGCAGTTCTTC.

CDR3 bases: TGTGCCAGCAGCTGGGACAGGGACACTGAAGCTTTCTTT. Protein sequence: CASSWDRDTEAFF. The chain joins TRBV7-9 to TRBJ1-1, with TRBD1 matching over 9 bases. The CDR3 is made up of 13 amino acids. Trimming took 4 bases from V and 3 from J; bases not matched to a gene: 0. Germline loops: CDR1 SEHNR, CDR2 FQNEAQ (reference sequence).

The V call is TRBV3-1 (or the pseudogene TRBV3-2), the J call TRBJ2-1, with D tentatively TRBD1 (6 bases). The CDR3 consists of 15 residues. Germline CDR1 LGHDT, CDR2 YNNKEL (reference sequence). Trimming removed 0 bases at V and 9 bases at J, with 15 bases between. This CDR3 is CASSQDPGRGGEQFF. The CDR3 DNA is TGTGCCAGCAGCCAAGACCCTGGCAGGGGCGGTGAGCAGTTCTTC.

The chain couples TRBV19 to TRBJ2-4; TRBD1 might be the D (6 bases). This CDR3 spans 15 amino acids. Trimming took 10 bases from V and 5 from J, leaving 21 bases between them. Germline V gives CDR1 LNHDA, CDR2 SQIVND (reference sequence). Here the CDR3 reads CATKGVEPGENIQYF. The CDR3 DNA sequence: TGTGCCACGAAGGGGGTTGAGCCCGGAGAAAACATTCAGTACTTC.

The chain uses TRBV5-4 and TRBJ2-1, with TRBD2 matching over 16 bases. CDR3 length equals 18 residues. The junction had 4 bases not matched to a gene; V was cut back by 3 bases and J by 1 base. Looked up from germline, CDR1 is SGHNT and CDR2 is YYREEE (reference sequence). The CDR3 DNA sequence: TGTGCCAGCAGCTCGGGACTAGCGGGGGGGCCATCCTACAATGAGCAGTTCTTC. This encodes CASSSGLAGGPSYNEQFF.

Only a few counts were recorded for this clone. The chain carries TRBV19 and TRBJ1-2; tentative D call: TRBD1 (5 bases). Looked up from germline, CDR1 is LNHDA and CDR2 is SQIVND (reference sequence). This CDR3 comprises 13 residues. V lost 9 bases, J lost 5 bases, and 16 bases lay in between. The CDR3 DNA reads TGTGCCAGCCCAGACGGGGGAATGTATGGCTACACCTTC. It codes for CASPDGGMYGYTF.

On this clone: Other DNA sequences within the sample encode an identical CDR3. V and J are TRBV6-5 and TRBJ1-2; 7 bases are a match to TRBD1. Germline CDR1 and CDR2: MNHEY and SVGAGI. CDR3 length equals 13 residues. V trimming: 6 bases; J trimming: 2 bases; junction bases outside the gene matches: 3. The CDR3 sequence: CASSRTGNYGYTF. The DNA of the CDR3 is TGTGCCAGCAGCCGGACAGGAAACTATGGCTACACCTTC.

This clone was counted only a few times. This chain links TRBV4-1 with TRBJ2-7, with 7 bases matching TRBD2. J was trimmed by 3 bases and V by 0 bases; bases with no gene match: 5. The CDR3 loop spans 15 amino acids. Germline V gene sequence: CDR1 MGHRA, CDR2 YSYEKL. The CDR3 nucleotides are TGCGCCAGCAGCCAAGATTGGGGACTATTCTACGAGCAGTACGTC. It codes for CASSQDWGLFYEQYV.

The rearrangement uses TRBV10-1 and TRBJ2-3; weak D call: TRBD2 (6 bases). V was pared by 0 bases and J by 5 bases, with 15 bases between. This CDR3 is built from 16 residues. Germline V gene lookup returns CDR1 WNHNN and CDR2 SYGVQD (reference sequence). The CDR3 sequence is CASSESIGEAGDTQYF. Written as DNA, the CDR3 is TGCGCCAGCAGTGAGTCCATCGGGGAGGCCGGAGATACGCAGTATTTT.